This T cell receptor beta chain was sequenced for a study of blood T cell repertoires in COVID-19. Study information: T cells, B-cell-depleted T cells, or PBMCs provided the cDNA or gDNA that served as material.

The table came from immunoSEQ multiplex PCR; TCRdb's copy has only in-frame clones and leaves some out. The repertoire holds about 250,000 clones, with approximately 86% as singletons. V was cut by 6 bases and J by 7 bases, with 7 bases left in between. Germline assignment: CDR1 DFQATT and CDR2 SNEGSKA (reference sequence). The CDR3 extends over 11 amino acids. Specimen: peripheral blood. This receptor was obtained from a woman in her sixties or seventies who had recovered from COVID-19. The rearrangement links TRBV20-1 to TRBJ1-6, with unresolved D. The CDR3 bases are TGCAGTGCGGGCTTAAATTCACCCCTCCACTTT. Translating it yields CSAGLNSPLHF.